The clone carrying this T cell receptor beta chain showed up just a few times. Trimming left V 1 base short and J 0 bases short, with 12 bases between. The length of the CDR3 is 16 residues. CDR1 SEHNR and CDR2 FQNEAQ come from the germline V gene (reference sequence). In the original processing: Reference gene primer amplification in the assay estimated nucleated cell counts. Using immunoSEQ multiplex PCR, the repertoire was profiled, and TCRdb retains in-frame clones only, with some absent. V, J and clone size derive from that table, while D and trimming were established from the DNA sequence. The data hold roughly 140,000 clones, with around 84% observed a single time. The source of the sample is a study of blood T cell repertoires in COVID-19. Study background: Sites across the United States, Italy and Spain contributed samples from acute and convalescent COVID-19. The analysed material was cDNA or gDNA that came from T cells, B-cell-depleted T cells, or PBMCs.

The chain recombines TRBV7-9 with TRBJ1-1; tentatively, D is TRBD1 (5 bases). Sequencing was carried out using peripheral blood. This TCR was recovered from a woman between 45 and 65 years old with acute or convalescent COVID-19. The CDR3 DNA reads TGTGCCAGCAGCTTAGTTGGCCGGGGGGTGAACACTGAAGCTTTCTTT. Its protein is CASSLVGRGVNTEAFF.